This is a list of T cell receptor beta chains from one sample in a study of blood T cell repertoires in COVID-19. Sequenced by immunoSEQ multiplex PCR; TCRdb stores in-frame clones only, minus some. Found here are 60,000 to 65,000 clones, 90% of them singletons; the top ten hold around 10%. The source material was peripheral blood. The source of these receptors is a woman of 80 years or more with active COVID-19. Both conserved end residues are part of each CDR3. A D gene is named only where the DNA matches it firmly. A row's size may be missing; if present it is once, few, many or a size class.

size	V	D	J	DNA	CDR3
-	TRBV6-1	TRBD2	TRBJ2-3	TGTGCCAGCAGTGAAAGGCGGGGGGACACAGATACGCAGTATTTT	CASSERRGDTDTQYF
few	TRBV6-1	-	TRBJ1-5	TGTGCCAGCAGTGAACCGGGTGCGGGGCAGCCCCAGCATTTT	CASSEPGAGQPQHF
-	TRBV21-1	-	TRBJ2-7	TGTGCCAGCCCAGAGCAGGGGGGCGAGCAGTACTTC	CASPEQGGEQYF
-	TRBV7-9	TRBD1	TRBJ1-4	TGTGCCAGCAGATCCGGGACAGGGAATGAAAAACTGTTTTTT	CASRSGTGNEKLFF
-	TRBV5-1	TRBD1	TRBJ1-2	TGCGCCAGCAGCGGACAGGGGGCTCTTGGTGGCTACACCTTC	CASSGQGALGGYTF
-	TRBV19	TRBD1	TRBJ1-4	TGTGCCAGTAGTGCGGAGGGACAGGAGGGTGAAAAACTGTTTTTT	CASSAEGQEGEKLFF
few	TRBV20-1	-	TRBJ1-5	TGCAGTGCTAATGAAGGGGTCGGTCAGCCCCAGCATTTT	CSANEGVGQPQHF
-	TRBV14	-	TRBJ1-1	TGTGCCAGCAGCCATGGCCGAGGGACTGAAGCTTTCTTT	CASSHGRGTEAFF
-	TRBV29-1	TRBD1	TRBJ1-4	TGCAGCGTTCCTGGACAGGGGGTAGGCGAAAAACTGTTTTTT	CSVPGQGVGEKLFF
-	TRBV2	-	TRBJ2-2	TGTGCCAGCAGTGAGGCGGGGAGTATTGTTGGGCTGTTTTTT	CASSEAGSIVGLFF
-	TRBV4-2	TRBD2	TRBJ2-5	TGTGCCAGCAGCCAATTTGGTAGCGGGAGGGAGGAGACCCAGTACTTC	CASSQFGSGREETQYF
-	TRBV5-6	TRBD2	TRBJ2-3	TGTGCCAGCAGCTTACTAGCGGGAGGGGGAACTAGCACAGATACGCAGTATTTT	CASSLLAGGGTSTDTQYF
-	TRBV6-4	TRBD2	TRBJ2-3	TGTGCCAGCAGCCGCCAAGGTAGCGGGGGTGCGGATACGCAGTATTTT	CASSRQGSGGADTQYF
-	TRBV29-1	TRBD2	TRBJ2-2	TGCAGCTACGGGGGGACCGGGGAGCTGTTTTTT	CSYGGTGELFF
-	TRBV6-2/TRBV6-3	-	TRBJ1-1	TGTGCCAGCAGCCGACTGCCCTCGACAGGCATGAACACTGAAGCTTTCTTT	CASSRLPSTGMNTEAFF
-	TRBV2	TRBD1	TRBJ1-1	TGTGCCAGCGGCTACCTCACCGGACAGGGTGGCACTGAAGCTTTCTTT	CASGYLTGQGGTEAFF
-	TRBV7-2	-	TRBJ1-5	TGTGCCAGCAGCTTAGAAGACCGCGGGCCCCAGCATTTT	CASSLEDRGPQHF
-	TRBV28	TRBD1	TRBJ2-3	TGTGCCAGCAGTTTTATGGGGACAGGGGAAACAGATACGCAGTATTTT	CASSFMGTGETDTQYF
once	TRBV5-5	-	TRBJ2-7	TGTGCCAGCAGCTCCCTGGGAGGCAGGGGGGCCTACGAGCAGTACTTC	CASSSLGGRGAYEQYF
-	TRBV7-2	TRBD1	TRBJ2-7	TGTGCCAGCAGCCTCCGCGGCGGGACAGGGGACGAGCAGTACTTC	CASSLRGGTGDEQYF
-	TRBV19	TRBD2	TRBJ2-3	TGTGCCAGTTCCTCCGGAACTAGCGGTGCGTCGACGCAGTATTTT	CASSSGTSGASTQYF
-	TRBV28	-	TRBJ1-4	TGTGCCAGCAGGGCGGGGACGGAGTCTTGGGAAAAACTGTTTTTT	CASRAGTESWEKLFF
-	TRBV2	-	TRBJ2-3	TGTGCCAGCCAAGTGAATAAGGGGTTCACAGATACGCAGTATTTT	CASQVNKGFTDTQYF
-	TRBV15	-	TRBJ2-1	TGTGCCACCAGCAGGCTAGCGAGTGAGCAGTTCTTC	CATSRLASEQFF
-	TRBV25-1	-	TRBJ1-1	TGTGCCAGCAGTTTGGGTCAGGGTCTCACTGAAGCTTTCTTT	CASSLGQGLTEAFF
-	TRBV5-6	TRBD1	TRBJ2-7	TGTGCCAGCAGGACTCCGGGACAGGTACCCTACGAGCAGTACTTC	CASRTPGQVPYEQYF
-	TRBV10-3	-	TRBJ2-5	TGTGCCATCAGTGAGTCTCAGTTAGGTGGGCAGACCCAGTACTTC	CAISESQLGGQTQYF
-	TRBV5-4	TRBD2	TRBJ2-5	TGTGCCAGCAGCCCTGGGACTAGCGGGGGGGCCTTAGAGACCCAGTACTTC	CASSPGTSGGALETQYF
-	TRBV6-5	-	TRBJ1-4	TGTGCCAGCAGCGGGGGGAGTGATGAAAAACTGTTTTTT	CASSGGSDEKLFF
-	TRBV30	TRBD1	TRBJ1-5	TGTGCCTGGAGTCCTACAGGGGTTGGCAATCAGCCCCAGCATTTT	CAWSPTGVGNQPQHF
once	TRBV21-1	-	TRBJ1-5	TGTGCCAGCAGTAACGGGACAGGGACGATGGGTCAGCCCCAGCATTTT	CASSNGTGTMGQPQHF
-	TRBV5-4	TRBD2	TRBJ2-1	TGTGCCAGCAGCCCGAGACTAGCGGGGGGATACAATGAGCAGTTCTTC	CASSPRLAGGYNEQFF
-	TRBV28	TRBD2	TRBJ2-7	TGTGCCAGCAGTTTGGGCGGGAGATCCCCCTACGAGCAGTACTTC	CASSLGGRSPYEQYF
once	TRBV24-1	TRBD1	TRBJ1-2	TGTGCCACCAGTGATTGGACAGGGGTTGGCTACACCTTC	CATSDWTGVGYTF
-	TRBV7-6	TRBD2	TRBJ2-1	TGTGCCAGCAGCCGCACACTAGCGGGAGAATACAATGAGCAGTTCTTC	CASSRTLAGEYNEQFF
once	TRBV12-3/TRBV12-4	-	TRBJ2-4	TGTGCCAGCATTAGGACATCCCAAAACATTCAGTACTTC	CASIRTSQNIQYF
-	TRBV6-5	TRBD1	TRBJ1-2	TGTGCCAGCAGTTCGGGACAGGGCTTTCCTAACTATGGCTACACCTTC	CASSSGQGFPNYGYTF
once	TRBV5-1	-	TRBJ2-7	TGCGCCAGCAGCTCGGACATCCTTGGCGAGCAGTACTTC	CASSSDILGEQYF
once	TRBV5-4	-	TRBJ2-7	TGTGCCAGCAGCCAAGTTTTAGCCTCCGAGCAGTACTTC	CASSQVLASEQYF
-	TRBV27	-	TRBJ2-2	TGTGCCAGCAGTTCCCTAGAGGGGGTGGGAACCGGGGAGCTGTTTTTT	CASSSLEGVGTGELFF